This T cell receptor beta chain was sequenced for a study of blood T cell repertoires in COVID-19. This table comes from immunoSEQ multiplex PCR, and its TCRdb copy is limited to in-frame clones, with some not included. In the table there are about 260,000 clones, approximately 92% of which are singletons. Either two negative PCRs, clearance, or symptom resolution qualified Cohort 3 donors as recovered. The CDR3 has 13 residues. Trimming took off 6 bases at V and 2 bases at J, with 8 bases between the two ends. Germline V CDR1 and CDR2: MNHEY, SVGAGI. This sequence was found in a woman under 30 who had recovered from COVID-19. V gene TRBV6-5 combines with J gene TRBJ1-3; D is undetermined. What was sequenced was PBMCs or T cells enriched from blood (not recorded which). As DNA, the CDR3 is TGTGCCAGCAGCCGGACTGCTGGAAACACCATATATTTT. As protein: CASSRTAGNTIYF.